The source of this T cell receptor beta chain is a study of cytotoxic CD8 clonotypes in ibrutinib-treated CLL. Overall study context: Across the patients, roughly 10 were relapsed/refractory, around 16 treatment-naive and approximately 18 IGHV unmutated. Partial responses totalled approximately 25 and complete responses 2; after median around 74 months, about 14 remained remitted and approximately 12 progressed.

Findings of the study overall: The clonality rise at ibrutinib response reflected private clonotype expansion. Baseline levels of clonality went above those of age-matched healthy donors and moved with circulating CD8+ T-cell counts.

Repertoires were generated with immunoSEQ multiplex PCR, while TCRdb's copy carries only in-frame clones and drops some. The table records about 68,000 clones, more than 60% of them present only once. The V end was cut by 5 bases, the J end by 6 bases, with 14 bases between. The CDR3 contains 13 residues. Looked up from germline, CDR1 is KGHSH and CDR2 is LQKENI. On this clone: Its matching antigen is unknown.

Sequencing used PBMCs, obtained after 12 months of ibrutinib treatment. The source of this sequence is a human donor with chronic lymphocytic leukemia. V usage is TRBV18 and J usage is TRBJ2-7; D is unclear. In nucleotides, the CDR3 is TGTGCCAGCTCAGCCGGGCCTAGAACCGAGCAGTACTTC. This codes for CASSAGPRTEQYF.